Listed below are T cell receptor beta chains from one sample, sequenced in a study of T cells in narcolepsy. The data were produced by immunoSEQ multiplex PCR, yet TCRdb's version contains in-frame clones alone and is incomplete. The sample lists 25,000 to 35,000 clones; about four fifths were seen once. The sequenced sample consisted of CD45RA- memory CD4+ T cells from PBMCs. The receptors were gathered from a human donor with narcolepsy. The CDR3 runs from the conserved cysteine through the conserved F or W. The D gene is left open where the match is weak. Clone size, where shown, is once, few, many, or a class for clones that have expanded.

abundance: -
j_gene: TRBJ2-7
d_gene: -
v_gene: TRBV2
CDR3nt: TGTGCCAGCAGGGCCCTCTACGAGCAGTACTTC
CDR3aa: CASRALYEQYF

abundance: -
j_gene: TRBJ2-7
d_gene: TRBD1
v_gene: TRBV5-6
CDR3nt: TGTGCCAGCAGCTTTCGCCTTAGGACAGGGAGATACGAGCAGTACTTC
CDR3aa: CASSFRLRTGRYEQYF

abundance: -
j_gene: TRBJ1-2
d_gene: TRBD1
v_gene: TRBV5-1
CDR3nt: TGCGCCAGCAGCTCAACAGGGGGCGACTATGGCTACACCTTC
CDR3aa: CASSSTGGDYGYTF

abundance: -
j_gene: TRBJ1-1
d_gene: -
v_gene: TRBV15
CDR3nt: TGTGCCACCAGCAGAGGACCAAAAGAGGACATGGGCCGAACAGGGAGATATGAAGCTTTCTTT
CDR3aa: CATSRGPKEDMGRTGRYEAFF

abundance: -
j_gene: TRBJ1-5
d_gene: TRBD1
v_gene: TRBV19
CDR3nt: TGTGCCAGTCGGGACAGGAGGAATCAGCCCCAGCATTTT
CDR3aa: CASRDRRNQPQHF

abundance: -
j_gene: TRBJ2-5
d_gene: TRBD2
v_gene: TRBV28
CDR3nt: TGTGCCAGCAGCCACATGGGGACTAGCGGAGGGGGGGAGACCCAGTACTTC
CDR3aa: CASSHMGTSGGGETQYF

abundance: once
j_gene: TRBJ2-5
d_gene: TRBD1
v_gene: TRBV2
CDR3nt: TGTGCCAGCAGTAGACAGGGGCAAGAGACCCAGTACTTC
CDR3aa: CASSRQGQETQYF

abundance: -
j_gene: TRBJ2-1
d_gene: -
v_gene: TRBV5-1
CDR3nt: TGCGCCAGCACTACGGGCCAATACAATGAGCAGTTCTTC
CDR3aa: CASTTGQYNEQFF

abundance: once
j_gene: TRBJ1-5
d_gene: -
v_gene: TRBV27
CDR3nt: TGTGCCAGCAGTTTAGAGGGACCCCAGCCCCAGCATTTT
CDR3aa: CASSLEGPQPQHF

abundance: -
j_gene: TRBJ1-2
d_gene: -
v_gene: TRBV9
CDR3nt: TGTGCCAGCAGCCCCCGGGAAAACTATGGCTACACCTTC
CDR3aa: CASSPRENYGYTF

abundance: once
j_gene: TRBJ2-1
d_gene: -
v_gene: TRBV9
CDR3nt: TGTGCCAGCAGCCCTCGTGGCCAAGCCTCCTCTCGCTCCTACAATGAGCAGTTCTTC
CDR3aa: CASSPRGQASSRSYNEQFF

abundance: -
j_gene: TRBJ2-3
d_gene: TRBD2
v_gene: TRBV18
CDR3nt: TGTGCCAGCTCACCGGGACTAGCGGGGGGGCCAGATACGCAGTATTTT
CDR3aa: CASSPGLAGGPDTQYF

abundance: -
j_gene: TRBJ1-3
d_gene: TRBD1
v_gene: TRBV5-4
CDR3nt: TGTGCCAGCAGCCGGGCGGCTGACAGGGGCTCAGGAAACACCATATATTTT
CDR3aa: CASSRAADRGSGNTIYF

abundance: few
j_gene: TRBJ2-7
d_gene: -
v_gene: TRBV7-9
CDR3nt: TGTGCCAGCAGCTCCACGGGCAGAGGCGAGCAGTACTTC
CDR3aa: CASSSTGRGEQYF

abundance: -
j_gene: TRBJ2-6
d_gene: -
v_gene: TRBV25-1
CDR3nt: TGTGCCAGCAGTATGACCGGCGGTGGGGCCAACGTCCTGACTTTC
CDR3aa: CASSMTGGGANVLTF

abundance: -
j_gene: TRBJ1-5
d_gene: -
v_gene: TRBV18
CDR3nt: TGTGCCAGCTCACCGCAGACAGTCGCTCAGCCCCAGCATTTT
CDR3aa: CASSPQTVAQPQHF

abundance: -
j_gene: TRBJ2-1
d_gene: -
v_gene: TRBV7-9
CDR3nt: TGTGCCAGCAGCTGGGTCGTGGATAAGGGCTACAATGAGCAGTTCTTC
CDR3aa: CASSWVVDKGYNEQFF

abundance: -
j_gene: TRBJ2-5
d_gene: TRBD2
v_gene: TRBV6-1
CDR3nt: TGTGCCAGCAGGCGGACTAGCGAAGAGACCCAGTACTTC
CDR3aa: CASRRTSEETQYF

abundance: -
j_gene: TRBJ2-7
d_gene: TRBD2
v_gene: TRBV5-1
CDR3nt: TGCGCCAGCAGCTACGGACTAGCTCCGACCTACGAGCAGTACTTC
CDR3aa: CASSYGLAPTYEQYF

abundance: -
j_gene: TRBJ1-2
d_gene: TRBD1
v_gene: TRBV7-8
CDR3nt: TGTGCCAGCAGCCCCGGGACAGGGGGCGCAGGCTACACCTTC
CDR3aa: CASSPGTGGAGYTF

abundance: once
j_gene: TRBJ2-1
d_gene: -
v_gene: TRBV30
CDR3nt: TGTGCCCATCGGGGGAGCTACAATGAGCAGTTCTTC
CDR3aa: CAHRGSYNEQFF

abundance: -
j_gene: TRBJ2-1
d_gene: -
v_gene: TRBV11-3
CDR3nt: TGTGCCAGCAGCTTAGGTCAGAAATACAATGAGCAGTTCTTC
CDR3aa: CASSLGQKYNEQFF

abundance: -
j_gene: TRBJ2-1
d_gene: TRBD1
v_gene: TRBV5-1
CDR3nt: TGCGCCAGCAGCTCCCGGGACAGCCCATACAATGAGCAGTTCTTC
CDR3aa: CASSSRDSPYNEQFF

abundance: -
j_gene: TRBJ2-3
d_gene: TRBD2
v_gene: TRBV7-2
CDR3nt: TGTGCCAGCAGCTGGGGGACTATGACTACAGATACGCAGTATTTT
CDR3aa: CASSWGTMTTDTQYF

abundance: once
j_gene: TRBJ1-2
d_gene: -
v_gene: TRBV5-1
CDR3nt: TGCGCCAGCAGCCTGGGAAGCGCGGACTATGGCTACACCTTC
CDR3aa: CASSLGSADYGYTF

abundance: -
j_gene: TRBJ1-1
d_gene: -
v_gene: TRBV28
CDR3nt: TGTGCCAGCAGTTTTTCCGGAACGAACACTGAAGCTTTCTTT
CDR3aa: CASSFSGTNTEAFF

abundance: -
j_gene: TRBJ2-2
d_gene: TRBD1
v_gene: TRBV27
CDR3nt: TGTGCCAGCAGTTTATCGGGGACAGGCCGAATAAACACCGGGGAGCTGTTTTTT
CDR3aa: CASSLSGTGRINTGELFF

abundance: -
j_gene: TRBJ2-5
d_gene: -
v_gene: TRBV6-5
CDR3nt: TGTGCCAGCAAATCCAACGCTCATCCAAAGGCGGCCCAGTACTTC
CDR3aa: CASKSNAHPKAAQYF

abundance: -
j_gene: TRBJ2-5
d_gene: TRBD1
v_gene: TRBV11-2
CDR3nt: TGTGCCAGCAGCTTAGGTCAGGGGGCGTCACAAGAGACCCAGTACTTC
CDR3aa: CASSLGQGASQETQYF

abundance: few
j_gene: TRBJ2-5
d_gene: -
v_gene: TRBV5-1
CDR3nt: TGCGCCAGCGGACCTACAGGACTCCAAGAGACCCAGTACTTC
CDR3aa: CASGPTGLQETQYF

abundance: few
j_gene: TRBJ2-5
d_gene: -
v_gene: TRBV5-6
CDR3nt: TGTGCCAGCAGCCACTCAATTCGGGGATTTCAAGAGACCCAGTACTTC
CDR3aa: CASSHSIRGFQETQYF

abundance: -
j_gene: TRBJ2-5
d_gene: TRBD1
v_gene: TRBV29-1
CDR3nt: TGCAGCGTGGACCCCAGACAGGGTACGGAGACCCAGTACTTC
CDR3aa: CSVDPRQGTETQYF

abundance: -
j_gene: TRBJ1-1
d_gene: -
v_gene: TRBV18
CDR3nt: TGTGCCAGCTCACAGGGGGGAAACACTGAAGCTTTCTTT
CDR3aa: CASSQGGNTEAFF

abundance: -
j_gene: TRBJ2-1
d_gene: -
v_gene: TRBV2
CDR3nt: TGTGCCAGCAGTTATCACCGGGACCCGAATGAGCAGTTCTTC
CDR3aa: CASSYHRDPNEQFF

abundance: once
j_gene: TRBJ2-1
d_gene: -
v_gene: TRBV5-1
CDR3nt: TGCGCCAGCAGCTCTCTACAGGTCCCTGAGCAGTTCTTC
CDR3aa: CASSSLQVPEQFF

abundance: -
j_gene: TRBJ1-2
d_gene: TRBD1
v_gene: TRBV19
CDR3nt: TGTGCCAGTAGTAAACGGACAGGGGGCGCGGATATCGACTATGGCTACACCTTC
CDR3aa: CASSKRTGGADIDYGYTF

abundance: once
j_gene: TRBJ2-1
d_gene: TRBD2
v_gene: TRBV7-2
CDR3nt: TGTGCCAGCAGCTTGTCGTCTAGCGGGGCAAATGAGCAGTTCTTC
CDR3aa: CASSLSSSGANEQFF

abundance: -
j_gene: TRBJ2-1
d_gene: -
v_gene: TRBV27
CDR3nt: TGTGCCAGCAGTCCTTTAGCGGCGGCCTACAATGAGCAGTTCTTC
CDR3aa: CASSPLAAAYNEQFF

abundance: -
j_gene: TRBJ1-2
d_gene: -
v_gene: TRBV19
CDR3nt: TGTGCCAGTAGAAGTGGGGGACGGACTATCGGCTACACCTTC
CDR3aa: CASRSGGRTIGYTF

abundance: -
j_gene: TRBJ2-7
d_gene: -
v_gene: TRBV5-1
CDR3nt: TGCGCCAGCAGCCACGAGCTAGGGTCTAGCTCCTACGAGCAGTACTTC
CDR3aa: CASSHELGSSSYEQYF

abundance: -
j_gene: TRBJ2-7
d_gene: -
v_gene: TRBV6-5
CDR3nt: TGTGCCAGCAGTTACTATCGACACTCCTACGAGCAGTACTTC
CDR3aa: CASSYYRHSYEQYF

abundance: -
j_gene: TRBJ1-2
d_gene: -
v_gene: TRBV6-5
CDR3nt: TGTGCCAGCAGCCCCAGGGGTACAGACTATGGCTACACCTTC
CDR3aa: CASSPRGTDYGYTF

abundance: -
j_gene: TRBJ2-5
d_gene: TRBD1
v_gene: TRBV2
CDR3nt: TGTGCCAGCAGTGAAGGGGGACAGGGGGCGGAGACCCAGTACTTC
CDR3aa: CASSEGGQGAETQYF

abundance: -
j_gene: TRBJ2-7
d_gene: -
v_gene: TRBV7-9
CDR3nt: TGTGCCAGCAGCTTAGCGAGCTCCTACGAGCAGTACTTC
CDR3aa: CASSLASSYEQYF

abundance: few
j_gene: TRBJ2-7
d_gene: -
v_gene: TRBV2
CDR3nt: TGTGCCAGCAGGTCCCTCTACGAGCAGTACTTC
CDR3aa: CASRSLYEQYF

abundance: -
j_gene: TRBJ2-3
d_gene: TRBD2
v_gene: TRBV7-3
CDR3nt: TGTGCCAGCAGCGCCACTAGCGCAAGCACAGATACGCAGTATTTT
CDR3aa: CASSATSASTDTQYF

abundance: -
j_gene: TRBJ1-1
d_gene: -
v_gene: TRBV6-5
CDR3nt: TGTGCCAGCAGCCAACCAACCACGCTTGAAGCTTTCTTT
CDR3aa: CASSQPTTLEAFF